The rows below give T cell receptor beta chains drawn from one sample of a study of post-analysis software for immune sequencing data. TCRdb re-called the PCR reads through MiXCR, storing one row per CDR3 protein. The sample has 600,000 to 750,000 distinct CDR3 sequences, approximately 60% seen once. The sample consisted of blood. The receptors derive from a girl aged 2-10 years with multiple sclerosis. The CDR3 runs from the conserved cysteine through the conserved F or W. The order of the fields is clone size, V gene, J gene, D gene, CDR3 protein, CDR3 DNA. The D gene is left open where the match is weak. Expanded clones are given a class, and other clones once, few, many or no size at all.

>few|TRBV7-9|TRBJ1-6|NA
CASSPGPLHF
TGTGCCAGCAGCCCTGGCCCCCTCCACTTT
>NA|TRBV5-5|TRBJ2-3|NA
CASSLGPVRTDTQYF
TGTGCCAGCAGCTTGGGTCCGGTCCGCACAGATACGCAGTATTTT
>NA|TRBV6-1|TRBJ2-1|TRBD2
CASSPVVAGAALGSYNEQFF
TGTGCCAGCAGCCCCGTGGTAGCGGGAGCCGCCTTGGGCTCCTACAATGAGCAGTTCTTC
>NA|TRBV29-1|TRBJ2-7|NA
CSVVPQGYEQYF
TGCAGCGTTGTTCCACAGGGCTACGAGCAGTACTTC
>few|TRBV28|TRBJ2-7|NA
CASSSTQLLAPKAHEQYF
TGTGCCAGCAGCTCGACGCAATTACTAGCCCCGAAGGCTCACGAGCAGTACTTC
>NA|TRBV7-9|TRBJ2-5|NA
CASTLDSAETQYF
TGTGCCAGCACCCTCGACAGCGCAGAGACCCAGTACTTC
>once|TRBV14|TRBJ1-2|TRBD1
CASSPQGARKYGYTF
TGTGCCAGCAGCCCCCAGGGGGCGAGGAAATATGGCTACACCTTC
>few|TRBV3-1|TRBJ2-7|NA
CASSLPDGYEQYF
TGTGCCAGCAGCCTCCCCGACGGCTACGAGCAGTACTTC
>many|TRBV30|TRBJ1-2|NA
CAWTHGSSLYGYTF
TGTGCCTGGACCCACGGGAGTTCTCTCTATGGCTACACCTTC
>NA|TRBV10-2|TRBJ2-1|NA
CASSATGMGNEQFF
TGCGCCAGCAGCGCGACGGGAATGGGGAATGAGCAGTTCTTC